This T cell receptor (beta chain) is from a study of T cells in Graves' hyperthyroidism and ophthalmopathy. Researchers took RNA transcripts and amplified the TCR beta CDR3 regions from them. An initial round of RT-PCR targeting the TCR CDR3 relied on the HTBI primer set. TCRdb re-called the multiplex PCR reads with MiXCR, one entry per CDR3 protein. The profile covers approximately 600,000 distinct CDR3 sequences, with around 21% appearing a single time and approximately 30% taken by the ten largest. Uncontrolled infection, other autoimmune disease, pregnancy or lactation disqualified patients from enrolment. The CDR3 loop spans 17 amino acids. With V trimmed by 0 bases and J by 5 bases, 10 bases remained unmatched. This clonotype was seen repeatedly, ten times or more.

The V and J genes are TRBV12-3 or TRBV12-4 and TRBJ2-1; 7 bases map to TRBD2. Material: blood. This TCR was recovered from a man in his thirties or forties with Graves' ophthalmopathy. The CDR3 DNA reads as TGTGCCAGCAGTTTAGCGGAAGGTGATAGCGGGCACAATGAGCAGTTCTTC. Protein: CASSLAEGDSGHNEQFF.